Presented here are 12 T cell receptor beta chains from one specimen sequenced in a study of blood T cell repertoires in COVID-19. The table came from immunoSEQ multiplex PCR; TCRdb's copy has only in-frame clones and leaves some out. The data show roughly 250,000 clones, with approximately 90% seen just once and approximately 3% held by the top ten. The sequenced sample was PBMCs or T cells enriched from blood (not recorded which). The receptors here all came from a woman between 45 and 60 years old who had recovered from COVID-19.

The chain joins TRBV30 to TRBJ1-5; D call uncertain. The CDR3 has 13 residues. CDR1 and CDR2 from the germline V gene are GTSNPN and SVGIG (reference sequence). V was clipped by 4 bases and J by 0 bases, with 7 bases between them. The CDR3: CAWTGNSNQPQHF. CDR3 sequence (DNA): TGTGCCTGGACCGGTAATAGCAATCAGCCCCAGCATTTT.

The chain joins TRBV7-3 to TRBJ1-1; D unresolved. V dropped 3 bases and J dropped 2 bases, with 7 bases sitting between them. The CDR3 extends over 13 amino acids. Looked up from germline, CDR1 is SGHTA and CDR2 is FQGTGA. DNA for the CDR3: TGTGCCAGCAGCTTGGAGGGAAACACTGAAGCTTTCTTT. This gives the protein CASSLEGNTEAFF.

This clone turned up a few times. The chain couples TRBV7-2 to TRBJ1-2; no clear D gene. V was trimmed by 4 bases and J by 4 bases, leaving 7 bases between them. The V gene's germline CDR1 is SGHTA and CDR2 FQGNSA. CDR3 length equals 12 residues. For the CDR3, the DNA is TGTGCCAGCAGCTCACCAGGCTATGGCTACACCTTC. Translating it yields CASSSPGYGYTF.

This clone came up once. The chain has TRBV19 and TRBJ1-1; 8 bases are a match to TRBD1. CDR3 length: 14 amino acids. CDR1 is LNHDA, CDR2 SQIVND, per germline (reference sequence). Trimming cost V 2 bases and J 4 bases; bases outside gene matches: 3. The CDR3 reads CASSIQGAITEAFF. The DNA of the CDR3 is TGTGCCAGTAGTATACAGGGGGCGATCACTGAAGCTTTCTTT.

The chain couples TRBV6-1 to TRBJ1-6; the D gene is possibly TRBD1 (6 bases). The length of the CDR3 is 13 residues. The germline V gene has CDR1 MNHNS and CDR2 SASEGT. Between the trimmed V and J ends, which lost 3 bases and 8 bases, there was a span of 8 bases. CDR3 region: CASSDYRDSPLHF. CDR3 coding DNA: TGTGCCAGCAGTGATTACAGGGATTCACCCCTCCACTTT.

This chain links TRBV29-1 with TRBJ2-7; D possibly corresponds to TRBD2 (7 bases). CDR3 size: 14 residues. Germline V gene sequence: CDR1 SQVTM, CDR2 ANQGSEA. Trimming took 5 bases from V and 4 from J, leaving 18 bases between them. Here the CDR3 DNA reads TGCAGCGTTCTGCCCGACGCGGGGGCATACGAGCAGTACTTC. Its translation: CSVLPDAGAYEQYF.

The rearrangement uses TRBV5-1 and TRBJ2-3; possible D gene TRBD2, 6 bases. Trimming left V 6 bases short and J 1 base short, with 15 bases between. The CDR3 extends over 15 amino acids. Germline-derived CDR1 and CDR2 are SGHRS and YFSETQ. The CDR3: CASTLRERGTDTQYF. CDR3 coding DNA: TGCGCCAGCACCCTCCGGGAGCGGGGCACAGATACGCAGTATTTT. The variable domain in full, completed from reference TRBV5-1 and TRBJ2-3, reads KAGVTQTPRYLIKTRGQQVTLSCSPISGHRSVSWYQQTPGQGLQFLFEYFSETQRNKGNFPGRFSGRQFSNSRSEMNVSTLELGDSALYLCASTLRERGTDTQYFGPGTRLTVL.

The chain joins TRBV19 to TRBJ2-7; TRBD2 matches at 9 bases. The V gene's germline CDR1 is LNHDA and CDR2 SQIVND (reference sequence). Trimming took 2 bases from V and 0 from J; bases not matched to a gene: 17. The CDR3 runs to 20 residues. The CDR3 bases are TGTGCCAGTAGTATATACTGGCCTAGCGGGAAAAATAAGGGCTCCTACGAGCAGTACTTC. Residues: CASSIYWPSGKNKGSYEQYF.

The chain carries TRBV21-1 and TRBJ1-5; TRBD1, the table's D call, was not compared with the DNA. TRBV21-1 is assigned pseudogene status. The length of the CDR3 is 18 residues. For the CDR3, the DNA is TGTGCCAGCAGCAAAAAAATCCACTCGGACAGAAGCAATCAGCCCCAGCATTTT. As protein: CASSKKIHSDRSNQPQHF.

This chain links TRBV6-5 with TRBJ2-1, with 13 positions matching TRBD2. The V and J ends lost 4 bases and 6 bases, in that order; junction bases with no gene match: 6. CDR3 length: 16 amino acids. CDR1 is MNHEY, CDR2 SVGAGI, per germline. CDR3 residues: CASSSPGTSGTNEQFF. CDR3 nucleotides: TGTGCCAGCAGTTCCCCCGGGACTAGCGGGACCAATGAGCAGTTCTTC.

V is TRBV19 and J is TRBJ1-3, with D unclear. CDR3 length: 14 amino acids. The V and J ends lost 9 bases and 0 bases respectively, with 12 bases between them. Germline lookup yields CDR1 LNHDA and CDR2 SQIVND (reference sequence). The CDR3 spells CASTSGSSGNTIYF. Written as DNA, the CDR3 is TGTGCCAGCACTTCGGGGAGCTCTGGAAACACCATATATTTT.

The chain has TRBV9 and TRBJ2-1; D is possibly TRBD2 (6 bases). In germline, CDR1 is SGDLS, CDR2 YYNGEE. This CDR3 comprises 16 residues. V was trimmed by 4 bases and J by 2 bases, leaving 16 bases between them. CDR3 protein: CASSHLAETTYNEQFF. In DNA form, the CDR3 reads TGTGCCAGCAGCCACTTAGCGGAGACTACCTACAATGAGCAGTTCTTC.